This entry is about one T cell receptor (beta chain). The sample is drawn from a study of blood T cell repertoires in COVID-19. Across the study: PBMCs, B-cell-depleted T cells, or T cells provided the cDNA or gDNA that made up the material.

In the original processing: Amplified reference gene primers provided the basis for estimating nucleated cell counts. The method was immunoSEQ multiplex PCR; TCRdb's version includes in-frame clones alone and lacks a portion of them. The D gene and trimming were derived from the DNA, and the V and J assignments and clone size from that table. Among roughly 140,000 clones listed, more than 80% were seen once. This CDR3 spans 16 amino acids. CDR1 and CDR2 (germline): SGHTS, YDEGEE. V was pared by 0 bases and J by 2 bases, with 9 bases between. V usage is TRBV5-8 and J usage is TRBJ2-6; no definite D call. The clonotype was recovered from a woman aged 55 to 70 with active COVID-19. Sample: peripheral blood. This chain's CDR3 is CASSLVDTTGANVLTF. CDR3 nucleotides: TGTGCCAGCAGCTTGGTTGATACAACTGGGGCCAACGTCCTGACTTTC. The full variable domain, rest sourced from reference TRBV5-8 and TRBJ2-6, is EAGVTQSPTHLIKTRGQQATLRCSPISGHTSVYWYQQALGLGLQFLLWYDEGEERNRGNFPPRFSGRQFPNYSSELNVNALELEDSALYLCASSLVDTTGANVLTFGAGSRLTVL.